This T cell receptor beta chain was profiled in a study of blood T cell repertoires in COVID-19. The protocol was immunoSEQ multiplex PCR, while the TCRdb copy is restricted to in-frame clones and leaves out a portion. The sample holds 150,000 to 200,000 clones, more than 75% seen once. Germline V lookup: CDR1 KGHDR, CDR2 SFDVKD. The germline V and J ends were trimmed by 9 bases and 3 bases, with 16 bases remaining between them. This CDR3 is built from 14 residues. This clonotype originated in a man aged 40-49 years with active or convalescent COVID-19. The sequenced material came from peripheral blood. This chain uses TRBV24-1 with TRBJ1-1; D not resolved. DNA of the CDR3: TGTGCCACCCGCCCCCGGGAGAGGGACACTGAAGCTTTCTTT. This sequence encodes CATRPRERDTEAFF.